This paragraph reports one TCR beta chain. This specimen comes from a study of shared clonotypes between healthy human individuals. The germline V and J ends were trimmed by 4 bases and 1 base, with 8 bases remaining between them. This CDR3 has 13 residues. Germline lookup yields CDR1 SGHRS and CDR2 YFSETQ. Method: immunoSEQ multiplex PCR; TCRdb's copy keeps in-frame clones and lacks some. The sample holds 2 million to 2.5 million clones, 93% seen once. The sequence was collected from a man between 18 and 35 years old in good health. Some clones in this sample may be carry-over from other donors' samples. The chain is built from TRBV5-1 and TRBJ1-1, with a tentative D call TRBD1 (5 bases). The sample comprised naive CD4+ T cells from PBMCs. Subset here: CD45RA+ positively selected. The chain's CDR3 is CASSGTPNTEAFF. The CDR3, as DNA: TGCGCCAGCAGCGGGACCCCGAACACTGAAGCTTTCTTT. Supplemented by reference TRBV5-1 and TRBJ1-1, the full variable domain reads KAGVTQTPRYLIKTRGQQVTLSCSPISGHRSVSWYQQTPGQGLQFLFEYFSETQRNKGNFPGRFSGRQFSNSRSEMNVSTLELGDSALYLCASSGTPNTEAFFGQGTRLTVV.